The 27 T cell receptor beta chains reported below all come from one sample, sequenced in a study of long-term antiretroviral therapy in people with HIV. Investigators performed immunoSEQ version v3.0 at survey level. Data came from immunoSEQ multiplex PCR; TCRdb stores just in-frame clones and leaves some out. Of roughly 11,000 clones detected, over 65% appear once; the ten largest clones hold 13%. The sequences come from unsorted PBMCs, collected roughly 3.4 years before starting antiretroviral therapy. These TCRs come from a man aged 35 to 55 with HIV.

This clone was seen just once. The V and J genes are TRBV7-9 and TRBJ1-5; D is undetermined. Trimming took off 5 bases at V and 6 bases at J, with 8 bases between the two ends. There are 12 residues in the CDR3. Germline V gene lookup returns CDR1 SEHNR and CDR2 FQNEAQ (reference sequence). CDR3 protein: CASSPGPQPQHF. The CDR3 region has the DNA TGTGCCAGCAGCCCCGGCCCTCAGCCCCAGCATTTT.

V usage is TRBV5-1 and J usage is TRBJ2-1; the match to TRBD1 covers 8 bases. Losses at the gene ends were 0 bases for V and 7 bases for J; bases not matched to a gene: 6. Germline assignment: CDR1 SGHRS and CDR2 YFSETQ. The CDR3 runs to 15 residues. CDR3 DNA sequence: TGCGCCAGCAGCTTGGTTCAGGGGGCAAGAAATGAGCAGTTCTTC. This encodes CASSLVQGARNEQFF.

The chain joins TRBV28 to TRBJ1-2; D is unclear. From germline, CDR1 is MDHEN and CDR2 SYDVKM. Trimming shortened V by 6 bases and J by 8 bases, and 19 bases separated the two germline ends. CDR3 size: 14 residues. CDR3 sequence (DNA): TGTGCCAGCAGATACGGGTACACCGAGCGGGGCTACACCTTC. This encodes CASRYGYTERGYTF.

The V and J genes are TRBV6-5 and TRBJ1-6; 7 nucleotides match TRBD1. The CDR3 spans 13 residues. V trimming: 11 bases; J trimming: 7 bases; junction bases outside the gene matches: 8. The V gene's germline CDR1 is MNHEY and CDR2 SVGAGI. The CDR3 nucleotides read TGTGCCTCCCGACAGGGAAACAATTCACCCCTCCACTTT. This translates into CASRQGNNSPLHF.

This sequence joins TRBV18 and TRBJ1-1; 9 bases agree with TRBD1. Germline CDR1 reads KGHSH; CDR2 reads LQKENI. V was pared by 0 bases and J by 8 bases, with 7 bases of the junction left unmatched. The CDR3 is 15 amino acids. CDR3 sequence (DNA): TGTGCCAGCTCACCACCCGACAGGGGGGATGGGGAAGCTTTCTTT. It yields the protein CASSPPDRGDGEAFF.

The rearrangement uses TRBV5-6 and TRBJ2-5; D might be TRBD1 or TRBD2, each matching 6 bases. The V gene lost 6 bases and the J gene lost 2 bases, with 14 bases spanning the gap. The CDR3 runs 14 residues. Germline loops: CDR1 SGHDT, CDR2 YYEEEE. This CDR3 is CASNRWGAQETQYF. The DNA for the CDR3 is TGTGCCAGCAACCGGTGGGGGGCACAAGAGACCCAGTACTTC.

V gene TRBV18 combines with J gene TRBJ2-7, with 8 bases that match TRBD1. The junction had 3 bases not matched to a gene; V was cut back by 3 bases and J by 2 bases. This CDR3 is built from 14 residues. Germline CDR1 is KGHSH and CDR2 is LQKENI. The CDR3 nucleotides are TGTGCCAGCTCACCGGGGACAGGAGCCTACGAGCAGTACTTC. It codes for CASSPGTGAYEQYF.

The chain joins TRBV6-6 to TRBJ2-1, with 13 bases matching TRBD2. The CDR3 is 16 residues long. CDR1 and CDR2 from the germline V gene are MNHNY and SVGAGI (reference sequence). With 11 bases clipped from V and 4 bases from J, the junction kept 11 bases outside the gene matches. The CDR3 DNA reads TGTGCCGGCCGGACTAGCGGGGGTTCAATGTACAATGAGCAGTTCTTC. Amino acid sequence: CAGRTSGGSMYNEQFF.

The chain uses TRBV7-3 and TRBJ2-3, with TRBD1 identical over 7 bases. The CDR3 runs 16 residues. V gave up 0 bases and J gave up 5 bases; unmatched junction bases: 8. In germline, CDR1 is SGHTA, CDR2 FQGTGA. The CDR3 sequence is CASSLTPGGGGDTQYF. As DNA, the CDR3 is TGTGCCAGCAGCTTAACCCCAGGGGGTGGAGGAGATACGCAGTATTTT. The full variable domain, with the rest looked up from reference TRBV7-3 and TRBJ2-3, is GAGVSQTPSNKVTEKGKYVELRCDPISGHTALYWYRQSLGQGPEFLIYFQGTGAADDSGLPNDRFFAVRPEGSVSTLKIQRTERGDSAVYLCASSLTPGGGGDTQYFGPGTRLTVL.

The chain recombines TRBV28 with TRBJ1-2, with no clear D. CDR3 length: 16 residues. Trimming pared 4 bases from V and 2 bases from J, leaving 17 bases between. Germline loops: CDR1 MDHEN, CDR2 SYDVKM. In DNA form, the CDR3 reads TGTGCCAGCAGTTCCCTATCAGGTCGTAGCAACTATGGCTACACCTTC. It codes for CASSSLSGRSNYGYTF.

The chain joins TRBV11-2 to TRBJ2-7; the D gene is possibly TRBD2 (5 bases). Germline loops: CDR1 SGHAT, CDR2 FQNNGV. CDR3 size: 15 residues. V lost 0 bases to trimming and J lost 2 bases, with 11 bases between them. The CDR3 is CASSLDRGLAYEQYF. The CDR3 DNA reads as TGTGCCAGCAGCTTAGATCGCGGGCTAGCCTACGAGCAGTACTTC.

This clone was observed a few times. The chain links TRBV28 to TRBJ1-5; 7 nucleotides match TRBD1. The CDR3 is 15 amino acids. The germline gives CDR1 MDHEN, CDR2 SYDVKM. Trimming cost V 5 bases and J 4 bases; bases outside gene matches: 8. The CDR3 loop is CASSQGGAPNQPQHF. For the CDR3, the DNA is TGTGCCAGCAGTCAGGGGGGGGCCCCTAATCAGCCCCAGCATTTT.

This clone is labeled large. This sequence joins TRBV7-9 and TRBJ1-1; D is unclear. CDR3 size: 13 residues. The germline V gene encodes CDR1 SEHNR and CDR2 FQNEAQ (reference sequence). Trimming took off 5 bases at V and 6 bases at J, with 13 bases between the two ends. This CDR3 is CASSTVGPPEAFF. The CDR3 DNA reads TGTGCCAGCAGCACAGTAGGACCTCCTGAAGCTTTCTTT.

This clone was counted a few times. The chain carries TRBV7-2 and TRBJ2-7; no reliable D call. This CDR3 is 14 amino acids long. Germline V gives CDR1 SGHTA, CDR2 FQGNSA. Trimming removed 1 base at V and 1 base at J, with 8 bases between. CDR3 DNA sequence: TGTGCCAGCAGCTTAGTAGACGGGTCCTACGAGCAGTACTTC. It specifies CASSLVDGSYEQYF.

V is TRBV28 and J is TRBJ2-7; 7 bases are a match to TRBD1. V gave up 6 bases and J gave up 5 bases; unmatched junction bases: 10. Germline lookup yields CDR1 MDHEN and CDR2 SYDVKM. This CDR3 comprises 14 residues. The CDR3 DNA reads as TGTGCCAGCAGCTCAACCAGGGGGAAGGACGAGCAGTACTTC. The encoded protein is CASSSTRGKDEQYF.

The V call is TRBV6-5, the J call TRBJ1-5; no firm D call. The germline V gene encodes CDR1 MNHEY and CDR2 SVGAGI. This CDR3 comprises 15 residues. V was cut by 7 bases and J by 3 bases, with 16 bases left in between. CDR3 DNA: TGTGCCAGCACCCCCCGGGGAGCTCCCAATCAGCCCCAGCATTTT. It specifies CASTPRGAPNQPQHF.

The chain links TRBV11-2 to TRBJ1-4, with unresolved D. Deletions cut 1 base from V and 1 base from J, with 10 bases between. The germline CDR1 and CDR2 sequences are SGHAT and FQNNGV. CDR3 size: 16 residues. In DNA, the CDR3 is TGTGCCAGCAGCTTAGTGGCCGGGAAAACTAATGAAAAACTGTTTTTT. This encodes CASSLVAGKTNEKLFF.

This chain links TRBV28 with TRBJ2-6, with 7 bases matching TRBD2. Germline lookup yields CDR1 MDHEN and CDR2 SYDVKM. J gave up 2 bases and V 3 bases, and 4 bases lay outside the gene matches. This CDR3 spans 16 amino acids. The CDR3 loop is CASSFAGDPGANVLTF. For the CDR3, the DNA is TGTGCCAGCAGTTTTGCGGGGGACCCTGGGGCCAACGTCCTGACTTTC.

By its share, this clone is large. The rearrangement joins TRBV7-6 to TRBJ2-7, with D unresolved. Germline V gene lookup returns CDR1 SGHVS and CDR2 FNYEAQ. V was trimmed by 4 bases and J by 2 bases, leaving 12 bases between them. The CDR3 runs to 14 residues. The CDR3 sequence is CASSSSLTPYEQYF. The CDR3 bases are TGTGCCAGCAGCTCATCGCTGACCCCCTACGAGCAGTACTTC.

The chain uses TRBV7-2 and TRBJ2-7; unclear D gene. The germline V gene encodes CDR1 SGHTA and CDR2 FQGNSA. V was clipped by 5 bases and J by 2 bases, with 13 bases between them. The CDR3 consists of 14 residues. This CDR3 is CASSNHDGPYEQYF. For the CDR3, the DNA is TGTGCCAGCAGCAATCATGACGGGCCCTACGAGCAGTACTTC.

Here the CDR3 reads CASSLRGEDTEAFF. CDR3 nucleotide sequence: TGTGCCAGCAGCTTAAGGGGAGAGGACACTGAAGCTTTCTTT. The V call is TRBV7-3, the J call TRBJ1-1; no clear D. The CDR3 is 14 amino acids. Trimming shortened V by 1 base and J by 3 bases, and 9 bases separated the two germline ends. CDR1 SGHTA and CDR2 FQGTGA come from the germline V gene.

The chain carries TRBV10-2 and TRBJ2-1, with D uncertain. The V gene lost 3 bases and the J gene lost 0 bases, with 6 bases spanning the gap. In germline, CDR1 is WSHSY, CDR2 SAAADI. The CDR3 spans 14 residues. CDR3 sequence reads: CASSDGSSYNEQFF. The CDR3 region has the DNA TGCGCCAGCAGTGACGGAAGCTCCTACAATGAGCAGTTCTTC.

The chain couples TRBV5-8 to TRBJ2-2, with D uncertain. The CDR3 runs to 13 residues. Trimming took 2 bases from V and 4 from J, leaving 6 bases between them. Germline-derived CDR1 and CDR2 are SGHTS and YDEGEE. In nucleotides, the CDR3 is TGTGCCAGCAGCTTTCTGGGCACCGGGGAGCTGTTTTTT. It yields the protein CASSFLGTGELFF.

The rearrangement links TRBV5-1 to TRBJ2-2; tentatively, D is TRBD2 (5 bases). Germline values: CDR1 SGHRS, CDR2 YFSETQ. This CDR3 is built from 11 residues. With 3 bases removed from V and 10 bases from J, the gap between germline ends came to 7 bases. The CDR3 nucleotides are TGCGCCAGCAGCTCCGGGGTGGAGCTGTTTTTT. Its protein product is CASSSGVELFF.

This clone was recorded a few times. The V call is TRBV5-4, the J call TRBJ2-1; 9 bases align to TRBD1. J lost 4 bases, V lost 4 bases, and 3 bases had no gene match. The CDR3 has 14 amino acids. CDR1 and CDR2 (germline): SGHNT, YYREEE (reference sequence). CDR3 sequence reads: CASSHRGPYNEQFF. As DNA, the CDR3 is TGTGCCAGCAGCCACAGGGGGCCGTACAATGAGCAGTTCTTC.

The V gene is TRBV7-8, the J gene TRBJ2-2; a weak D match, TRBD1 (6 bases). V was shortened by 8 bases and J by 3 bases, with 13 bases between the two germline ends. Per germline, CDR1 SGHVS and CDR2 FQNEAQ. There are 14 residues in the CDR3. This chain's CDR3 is CASRPYRDTGELFF. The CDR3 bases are TGTGCCAGCCGACCTTACAGGGACACCGGGGAGCTGTTTTTT.

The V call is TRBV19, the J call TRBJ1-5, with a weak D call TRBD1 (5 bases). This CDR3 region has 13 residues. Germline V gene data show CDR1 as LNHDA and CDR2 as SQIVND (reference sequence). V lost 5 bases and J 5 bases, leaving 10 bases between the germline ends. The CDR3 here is CASSRTGYQPQHF. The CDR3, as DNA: TGTGCCAGTAGTCGAACAGGCTATCAGCCCCAGCATTTT.